The present entry profiles one T cell receptor (beta chain) with its context. It has no known antigen specificity. Base qualities are missing; no much larger clone stands one base away. The data are from a study of T cell repertoires in cytomegalovirus infection (dated by TCRdb to the late 2010s). In the study overall: Donor HLA type was relevant to the analysis, because carriage of CMV infection together with the matching HLA type was indicated by public TCR beta signatures. The investigation overall reported the following: Carriers of CMV infection plus the relevant HLA type were discriminated by the cumulative frequency of public TCR beta family members in the study cohort and in an independent approximately 340-donor cohort. The ex vivo response was dominated by HLA-C-restricted CMV-specific TCR beta clonotypes, which also provided the single most frequent clonotype in two of eight donors.

The germline V gene specifies MDHEN as CDR1 and SYDVKM as CDR2. V is reduced by 2 bases and J by 1 base, leaving a spacing of 2 bases between them. The CDR3 starts with the cysteine, ends with the phenylalanine, and has 12 residues. Just CDR3 DNA is preserved here, 36 bases in frame from base 1. TCRdb lists the instrument as Illumina HiSeq 1500. TCRdb redid the processing of the public reads, applying fastp at Q25 and MiXCR, and retained in-frame beta chains. Identical CDR3 protein sequences are pooled into one entry, listed with their most common genes and DNA. The sample table holds 100,000 or so distinct CDR3 sequences, of which about 25% were seen once. About two fifths of the sample rests with the top ten.

This receptor was obtained from a human donor in good health (CMV status not recorded). Some clones in this sample may be carry-over from other donors' samples. The sample was CD8+ T cells from PBMCs. The rearrangement joined TRBV28 to TRBJ1-1; there is no confident call for the D gene. The nucleotides read TGTGCCAGCAGTTTAAGGAACACTGAAGCTTTCTTT. This yields the protein CASSLRNTEAFF.